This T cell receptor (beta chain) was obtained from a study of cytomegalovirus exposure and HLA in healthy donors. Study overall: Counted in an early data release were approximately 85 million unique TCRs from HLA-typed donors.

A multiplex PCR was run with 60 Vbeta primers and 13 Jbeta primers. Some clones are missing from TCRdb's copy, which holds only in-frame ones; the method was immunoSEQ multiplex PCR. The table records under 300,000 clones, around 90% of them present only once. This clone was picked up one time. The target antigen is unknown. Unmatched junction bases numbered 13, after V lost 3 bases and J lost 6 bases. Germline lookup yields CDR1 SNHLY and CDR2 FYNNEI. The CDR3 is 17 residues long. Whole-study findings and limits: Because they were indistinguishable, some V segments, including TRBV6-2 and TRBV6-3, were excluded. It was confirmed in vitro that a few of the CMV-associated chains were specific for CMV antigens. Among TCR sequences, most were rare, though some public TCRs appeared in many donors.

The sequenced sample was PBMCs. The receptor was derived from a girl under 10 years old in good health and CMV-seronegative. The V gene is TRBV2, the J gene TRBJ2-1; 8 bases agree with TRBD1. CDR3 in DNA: TGTGCCAGCAGTGATTCACGGACAGGGAAAGTGAGCAATGAGCAGTTCTTC. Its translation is CASSDSRTGKVSNEQFF.